This TCR beta chain comes out of a study of blood T cell repertoires in COVID-19. Authors' analysis steps: Cell counts per sample came from amplifying reference gene primers. Profiling relied on immunoSEQ multiplex PCR, and the TCRdb table lists in-frame clones only, not all of them. V, J and clone size reflect that table, while D and trimming were determined from the DNA. Among about 140,000 clones listed, roughly four fifths were seen once. Enrolled through a virtual design, the participants were between roughly 18 and 95 years of age and came from under 30 US areas. Clinical histories supplied by participants themselves formed the basis of cohort assignment. The length of the CDR3 is 16 residues. CDR1 and CDR2 (germline): SGHRS, YFSETQ. Trimming cost V 4 bases and J 2 bases, with 17 bases left between them.

This sequence originates from a woman aged 45-60 years with acute COVID-19. Sequences were obtained from PBMCs or T cells enriched from blood (not recorded which). The chain combines TRBV5-1 with TRBJ2-3; a possible D gene is TRBD2 (6 bases). CDR3 bases: TGCGCCAGCAGCGCGGGTTTTAGCGGATCCACAGATACGCAGTATTTT. Amino acids: CASSAGFSGSTDTQYF.